These 32 T cell receptor beta chains originate from one sample sequenced in a study of molecular identifiers for immune sequencing clone quantification. Via MiXCR, TCRdb re-called the PCR reads, giving one row per CDR3 protein. The top ten hold about 1.3% of the sample, which has 7,500 to 10,000 distinct CDR3 sequences, roughly 19% seen once. The sequenced material came from naive CD8+ T cells from blood, with Jurkat cell RNA spiked in. The subset denotes: FACS-sorted CD8+CD4-CCR7+CD45RA+ naive T cells. These receptors originate from a human donor in good health. Some libraries in this study had Jurkat cell RNA spiked in.

V gene TRBV7-2 combines with J gene TRBJ2-7, with D perhaps TRBD1 (5 bases). CDR3 length equals 14 residues. V lost 2 bases and J 2 bases, leaving 10 bases between the germline ends. CDR1 SGHTA and CDR2 FQGNSA come from the germline V gene. Written as DNA, the CDR3 is TGTGCCAGCAGCTTATTCCAGGGCCCCTACGAGCAGTACTTC. Translating it yields CASSLFQGPYEQYF.

As concerns this clonotype: A much more abundant neighbour one base away suggests this may be a read error. The gene calls are TRBV7-9 and TRBJ2-7, with a possible D match to TRBD2 (7 bases). The V and J ends lost 5 bases and 9 bases respectively, with 23 bases between them. This CDR3 is 15 amino acids long. Germline V lookup: CDR1 SEHNR, CDR2 FQNEAQ (reference sequence). The CDR3 reads CASSDSRGWGGGQYF. In DNA, the CDR3 is TGTGCCAGCAGCGATTCGCGTGGCTGGGGGGGCGGGCAGTACTTC.

There are many counts of this clonotype. The chain employs TRBV12-5 and TRBJ1-1; a weak D match, TRBD1 (5 bases). CDR1 is LGHNT, CDR2 FRNRAP, per germline. The CDR3 length is 13 residues. Deletions cut 5 bases from V and 6 bases from J, with 13 bases between. This CDR3 is CASGLVEGAEAFF. CDR3 DNA: TGTGCTAGTGGTCTCGTCGAAGGGGCTGAAGCTTTCTTT.

This clonotype was detected many times. The V gene is TRBV19, the J gene TRBJ2-1, with 13 bases aligning to TRBD2. The V segment lost 5 bases and the J segment 8 bases; nucleotides outside the gene matches: 9. Germline V CDR1 and CDR2: LNHDA, SQIVND (reference sequence). The CDR3 loop spans 16 amino acids. In DNA, the CDR3 is TGTGCCAGTAGTGTACTAGCGGGGGGGTTTGCGGATGAGCAGTTCTTC. Translation: CASSVLAGGFADEQFF.

This chain uses TRBV5-1 with TRBJ2-1; TRBD2 matches at 9 bases. This CDR3 spans 16 amino acids. Germline V CDR1 and CDR2: SGHRS, YFSETQ. J lost 9 bases, V lost 1 base, and 11 bases had no gene match. Here the CDR3 reads CASSLYALAGGGEQFF. CDR3 coding DNA: TGCGCCAGCAGCTTGTACGCACTAGCGGGCGGAGGTGAGCAGTTCTTC.

This clonotype is judged medium-sized. The chain recombines TRBV7-9 with TRBJ2-3, with TRBD2 matching over 10 bases. Germline CDR1 SEHNR, CDR2 FQNEAQ (reference sequence). V gave up 0 bases and J gave up 4 bases; unmatched junction bases: 7. The CDR3 is 17 amino acids. CDR3 in amino acids: CASSLARAGGPSDTQYF. CDR3 sequence (DNA): TGTGCCAGCAGCTTAGCGAGAGCGGGAGGGCCCTCAGATACGCAGTATTTT.

This clonotype is deemed medium-sized. The chain combines TRBV7-9 with TRBJ1-1; D call uncertain. This CDR3 is built from 12 residues. CDR1 is SEHNR and CDR2 is FQNEAQ in the germline V gene (reference sequence). V was trimmed by 8 bases and J by 3 bases, leaving 10 bases between them. In DNA form, the CDR3 reads TGTGCCAGCGGGTCATACCACACTGAAGCTTTCTTT. Translated: CASGSYHTEAFF.

The chain couples TRBV28 to TRBJ1-1; D is undetermined. The CDR3 extends over 13 amino acids. CDR1 is MDHEN and CDR2 is SYDVKM in the germline V gene. Trimming stripped 4 bases from V and 0 bases from J, with 6 bases between. The CDR3 sequence is CASSYSLNTEAFF. The CDR3 nucleotides read TGTGCCAGCAGTTACTCGTTGAACACTGAAGCTTTCTTT.

Concerning this clonotype: It may be a read error: a sequence one base away is much more abundant. Because it lacks the conserved phenylalanine or tryptophan at the end, this CDR3 is likely a read error. In DNA form, the CDR3 reads TGTGCCAGCAGTTTATACCGGACATCTCGGGAGACCCAGTACTAC. Amino acids: CASSLYRTSRETQYY. The rearrangement joins TRBV12-3 or TRBV12-4 to TRBJ2-5, with a tentative D call TRBD1 (5 bases). V gave up 2 bases and J gave up 5 bases, with 15 bases separating them. This CDR3 has 15 amino acids.

In regard to this clonotype: It may be a read error: a sequence one base away is much more abundant. The V and J genes are TRBV27 and TRBJ1-5, with D uncertain. Per the germline V gene, CDR1 is MNHEY and CDR2 is SMNVEV (reference sequence). The CDR3 runs 13 residues. CDR3 residues: CASSTLGNQPPHF. The CDR3 nucleotides read TGTGCCAGCAGCACTTTGGGGAATCAGCCCCCGCATTTT.

Judged by abundance, this clonotype is medium-sized (0.01 to 0.1%). The chain recombines TRBV29-1 with TRBJ2-5, with TRBD2 identical over 15 bases. V was clipped by 3 bases and J by 5 bases; unmatched bases: 7. There are 16 residues in the CDR3. The germline gives CDR1 SQVTM, CDR2 ANQGSEA. CDR3 amino acids: CSVDSWTSGRGETQYF. For the CDR3, the DNA is TGCAGCGTTGACTCCTGGACTAGCGGGAGGGGGGAGACCCAGTACTTC.

This clonotype was found many times. The V call is TRBV7-9, the J call TRBJ1-2; D perhaps matches TRBD1 (5 bases). The germline V and J ends were trimmed by 4 bases and 3 bases, with 12 bases remaining between them. Germline CDR1 and CDR2: SEHNR and FQNEAQ (reference sequence). This CDR3 is 14 amino acids long. The CDR3 loop reads CASSSGGAYYGYTF. DNA of the CDR3: TGTGCCAGCAGCTCCGGGGGTGCCTACTATGGCTACACCTTC.

The sample holds many counts of this clonotype. V usage is TRBV5-1 and J usage is TRBJ2-1, with 9 bases that match TRBD2. V was pared by 0 bases and J by 10 bases, with 2 bases of the junction left unmatched. CDR1 is SGHRS and CDR2 is YFSETQ in the germline V gene. The CDR3 consists of 13 residues. The CDR3, as DNA: TGCGCCAGCAGCTTGGAGACTAGCGGAGAGCAGTTCTTC. It translates to CASSLETSGEQFF.

This clonotype came up many times. This chain uses TRBV7-9 with TRBJ2-5; D not resolved. The CDR3 totals 12 residues. The germline gives CDR1 SEHNR, CDR2 FQNEAQ (reference sequence). Trimming stripped 4 bases from V and 5 bases from J, with 8 bases between. CDR3 sequence: CASSSIMETQYF. In DNA, the CDR3 is TGTGCCAGCAGCTCCATAATGGAGACCCAGTACTTC.

This clonotype is categorized as medium-sized (0.01 to 0.1%). V and J are TRBV20-1 and TRBJ2-1, with 11 bases fitting TRBD2. Germline lookup yields CDR1 DFQATT and CDR2 SNEGSKA (reference sequence). CDR3 size: 18 residues. V shed 3 bases, J shed 1 base, and the junction held 11 bases outside the gene matches. The CDR3 nucleotides are TGCAGTGCTAGCCGGTTTAGCGGGAGGGCCAGTTCCTACAATGAGCAGTTCTTC. Its protein is CSASRFSGRASSYNEQFF.

This clonotype was seen many times. V usage is TRBV12-3 or TRBV12-4 and J usage is TRBJ2-3; 13 nucleotides line up with TRBD2. The ends lost 6 bases at V and 5 bases at J; junction bases unmatched: 5. The CDR3 has 15 residues. CDR3 residues: CASRLTSGRGDTQYF. CDR3 sequence (DNA): TGTGCCAGCAGACTTACTAGCGGGAGGGGAGATACGCAGTATTTT.

This clonotype is judged medium-sized. V gene TRBV28 combines with J gene TRBJ2-3; D could derive from TRBD1 or TRBD2 (5 bases each). The V gene lost 2 bases and the J gene lost 2 bases, with 17 bases spanning the gap. Germline V gives CDR1 MDHEN, CDR2 SYDVKM. The CDR3 runs 17 residues. DNA of the CDR3: TGTGCCAGCAGTTTAAAGGGACCGGGTTGGGTCACAGATACGCAGTATTTT. It encodes CASSLKGPGWVTDTQYF.

This clonotype was observed a single time. J is TRBJ2-2 and V is TRBV20-1; possible D gene TRBD1, 6 bases. V was shortened by 3 bases and J by 1 base, with 15 bases between the two germline ends. The CDR3 has 16 residues. Germline CDR1 and CDR2: DFQATT and SNEGSKA (reference sequence). This chain's CDR3 is CSASGFRQENTGELFF. The CDR3 coding sequence is TGCAGTGCTAGTGGGTTCCGACAGGAGAACACCGGGGAGCTGTTTTTT.

This clonotype was picked up a small number of times. The CDR3 nucleotides read TGCGCCAGCAGCCAAGATTCCGGGGCCCCGTACAATGAGCAGTTCTTC. Translating gives CASSQDSGAPYNEQFF. The chain couples TRBV4-3 to TRBJ2-1; perhaps D is TRBD1 or TRBD2 (5 bases each). Germline assignment: CDR1 LGHNA and CDR2 YSLEER. The CDR3 is made up of 16 amino acids. The V and J ends lost 0 bases and 4 bases respectively, with 13 bases between them.

This clonotype is medium-sized within its sample. This chain connects TRBV7-2 to TRBJ2-5, with 7 bases aligning to TRBD1. Germline loops: CDR1 SGHTA, CDR2 FQGNSA. This CDR3 contains 17 residues. Trimming cost V 5 bases and J 4 bases; bases outside gene matches: 16. This chain's CDR3 is CASSAHRRGQVGETQYF. For the CDR3, the DNA is TGTGCCAGCAGCGCCCACCGCCGAGGACAGGTCGGAGAGACCCAGTACTTC.

This clonotype rates as medium-sized (0.01 to 0.1%). The CDR3 bases are TGTGCCATCAGTGAGTCGACTAGCGGGGTGGAGGCGCAGTACTTC. Translation: CAISESTSGVEAQYF. The chain is built from TRBV10-3 and TRBJ2-7, with 11 bases aligning to TRBD2. J lost 9 bases, V lost 0 bases, and 7 bases had no gene match. CDR3 length equals 15 residues. Germline-derived CDR1 and CDR2 are ENHRY and SYGVKD.

Worth noting for this clonotype: Likely a read error: the CDR3 ends without its conserved phenylalanine or tryptophan. The chain carries TRBV13 and TRBJ2-3; TRBD2 agrees at 12 bases. CDR1 is PRHDT, CDR2 FYEKMQ, per germline (reference sequence). This CDR3 region has 15 residues. The CDR3 reads CASSPLAGGTDTQYS. CDR3 sequence (DNA): TGTGCCAGCAGCCCACTAGCGGGAGGTACAGACACGCAGTATTCT.

A note on this clonotype: With a much larger clone just one base away, this may be a read error. This CDR3 is CATSETGNEQYF. Here the CDR3 DNA reads TGTGCCACCAGTGAGACAGGTAATGAGCAGTACTTC. The chain carries TRBV10-3 and TRBJ2-7; a weak D match, TRBD1 (6 bases). The CDR3 consists of 12 residues. The V gene's germline CDR1 is ENHRY and CDR2 SYGVKD.

This clonotype was seen at least ten times. The chain recombines TRBV13 with TRBJ2-7; either TRBD1 or TRBD2 may fit D (5 bases each). Per germline, CDR1 PRHDT and CDR2 FYEKMQ (reference sequence). This CDR3 region has 15 residues. The V and J ends lost 5 bases and 0 bases respectively, with 14 bases between them. CDR3 sequence reads: CASSPRGEVSYEQYF. The CDR3 DNA follows: TGTGCCAGCAGCCCGAGGGGAGAGGTCTCCTACGAGCAGTACTTC.

By sample fraction, this clonotype is medium-sized. The chain uses TRBV21-1 and TRBJ1-2. TRBV21-1 is classified as a pseudogene. This CDR3 has 13 residues. The CDR3 DNA reads as TGTGCCAGCAGCAAAAAGTATCACTATGGCTACACCTTC. Amino acid sequence: CASSKKYHYGYTF.

The V gene is TRBV6-6, the J gene TRBJ2-3, with TRBD1 matching 10 bases. The CDR3 runs to 15 residues. V was pared by 6 bases and J by 14 bases, with 17 bases of the junction left unmatched. Germline V gives CDR1 MNHNY, CDR2 SVGAGI (reference sequence). This chain's CDR3 is CASRDDRGLTDARYF. CDR3 DNA: TGTGCCAGCAGAGACGACAGGGGGCTTACAGATGCGCGGTATTTT.

This clonotype was seen ten or more times. V gene TRBV12-5 combines with J gene TRBJ2-7; D not resolved. V shed 1 base and J shed 3 bases, with 4 bases lying between them. The CDR3 extends over 12 amino acids. Germline V CDR1 and CDR2: LGHNT, FRNRAP. CDR3 residues: CASGLGGYEQYF. The CDR3 DNA is TGTGCTAGTGGTTTGGGCGGCTACGAGCAGTACTTC. Based on the CDR3 plus reference TRBV12-5 and TRBJ2-7, the full variable domain is DARVTQTPRHKVTEMGQEVTMRCQPILGHNTVFWYRQTMMQGLELLAYFRNRAPLDDSGMPKDRFSAEMPDATLATLKIQPSEPRDSAVYFCASGLGGYEQYFGPGTRLTVT.

This clonotype is medium-sized by share. The rearrangement uses TRBV3-2 and TRBJ1-5; the table's D call, TRBD1, has no DNA check behind it. TRBV3-2 is a known pseudogene. The CDR3 covers 14 residues. The chain's CDR3 is CASSQGAGSQPQHF. As DNA, the CDR3 is TGTGCCAGCAGCCAAGGGGCCGGGTCTCAGCCCCAGCATTTT.

This clonotype showed up many times. The J gene is TRBJ2-7, the V gene TRBV9; D uncertain. Germline V CDR1 and CDR2: SGDLS, YYNGEE. This CDR3 has 13 residues. Trimming took 0 bases from V and 6 from J, leaving 10 bases between them. The CDR3, as DNA: TGTGCCAGCAGCGTAGCTGTGGGTGGCGAGCAGTACTTC. Its translation: CASSVAVGGEQYF.

Within the sample, this clonotype is medium-sized. The chain uses TRBV6-5 and TRBJ2-7; D may be TRBD1 (6 bases). This CDR3 is 15 amino acids long. In germline, CDR1 is MNHEY, CDR2 SVGAGI. Trimming cost V 6 bases and J 3 bases, with 18 bases left between them. CDR3 nucleotide sequence: TGTGCCAGCAGCACAAGGACAGAACCTGGCTACGAGCAGTACTTC. It encodes CASSTRTEPGYEQYF.

This clonotype is medium-sized (0.01 to 0.1%) in the sample. V is TRBV19 and J is TRBJ2-1; D unclear. Germline values: CDR1 LNHDA, CDR2 SQIVND (reference sequence). The CDR3 runs to 12 residues. V was cut by 0 bases and J by 7 bases, with 4 bases left in between. CDR3 loop: CASSIDLNEQFF. CDR3 nucleotides: TGTGCCAGTAGTATAGATCTTAATGAGCAGTTCTTC.

This chain connects TRBV7-9 to TRBJ2-5; maybe TRBD1 (6 bases). Germline V gives CDR1 SEHNR, CDR2 FQNEAQ (reference sequence). The CDR3 consists of 14 residues. Deletions cut 5 bases from V and 1 base from J, with 11 bases between. The CDR3 spells CASSPQGSQETQYF. The CDR3 bases are TGTGCCAGCAGCCCACAGGGTAGCCAAGAGACCCAGTACTTC.